This TCR beta chain derives from a study of shared clonotypes between healthy human individuals (dated by TCRdb to the early 2020s). As for the study more broadly: The cohort included three men and a couple of women between 18 and 49 years of age. Per donor, leukapheresis produced somewhere between about 0.94 and 10 billion PBMCs. Libraries were prepared and TCR repertoires were sequenced by different laboratories using diverse techniques, in order to increase sequencing depth and limit assay-specific biases. To estimate repertoire size and how much clonotypes are shared between individuals, the study performed deep sequencing of blood TCR repertoires from 4 to 6 healthy adults. For each donor, three plates each were used for CD4 naive and CD4 memory, two plates were used for CD8 naive, and one plate was used for CD8 memory.

TCR CDR3 regions were amplified from genomic DNA by multiplex PCR using the deep immunoSEQ assay. For each cell subset, the extracted genomic DNA was distributed evenly across all wells of several immunoSEQ 96-well plates, and each plate served as one replicate. For sorted subsets, about 200 ng genomic DNA, equal to tens of thousands of T cell genomes, was loaded into each replicate PCR. The purified libraries were quantified using a Qubit 3.0 fluorometer, sized with a Bioanalyzer 2100, and then quantified again using the KAPA Library Quantification kit. A separate single-read 150-cycle Illumina NextSeq 550 flow cell was used to sequence each immunoSEQ 96-well plate. Processing in the source paper ran as follows. Because the immunoSEQ output held only junctional sequences and lacked quality scores, the filtering could not match the filtering applied to full-length reads. To assign V/J genes and CDR3, sequences were annotated against IMGT germline references using PyIR, a Python wrapper for IgBLAST v1.9. Reads were filtered out if the reads had weak V/J assignments (E-value above 1e-6), no CDR3, stop codons, out-of-frame junctions, or ambiguous translated residues. V3J clonotypes were defined as sequences sharing the same inferred V gene, J gene, and CDR3 amino acid sequence. Percentage overlap between repertoires was computed as shared unique clonotypes divided by the size of the smaller repertoire. Richness of each repertoire was evaluated using RTK rarefaction, the Chao1 estimator, and Recon v2.1 estimates of unobserved clonotypes. For all TCRbeta clonotypes obtained by the gDNA method from several donors, generation probabilities were computed with OLGA. TCRdb provides this immuneACCESS table in a form limited to in-frame rearrangements. Some clones are lacking; in checked studies, under half of them reflect an unresolved V gene, and why the rest are absent is not known. V, J and clone size are those of that table, while D and trimming were read from the DNA. The sample table lists 2 million to 3 million clones, over 85% of them with a count of one. The biggest ten clones account for roughly 0.36% of the sample.

The donors were healthy, HIV-negative adults who had no recently reported acute infections or vaccinations. Every donor was a Caucasian adult residing in Nashville, Tennessee, USA. CD4+ T cells were enriched through magnetic negative selection, after which naive cells were positively selected on CD45RA and the remaining negative fraction served as the memory subset. Blood was obtained by leukapheresis, after which PBMCs were separated by Ficoll-Histopaque density gradient centrifugation and cryopreserved in liquid nitrogen vapor phase. Analytical flow cytometry was used to check the purity and quantity of each magnetically sorted T cell population. Each sorted fraction had its genomic DNA isolated and then quantified by UV absorbance on a Nanodrop 2000c. Turning to this clone: Its antigen remains unidentified. No qualities accompany the bases; no much larger clone lies one base away.

The CDR1 and CDR2 encoded by the germline V gene are KGHSH and LQKENI. A distance of 16 bases separates the germline ends of V and J, which lose 4 bases and 7 bases respectively. The cysteine opens and the phenylalanine closes a CDR3 of 15 amino acids. Only the CDR3 DNA is retained, 45 bases long and in frame from the first base. The full study reports these points: When a handful of donors were compared, the shared fraction of clonotypes was about 5% for naive CD4, approximately 3.5% for naive CD8, roughly 2.5% for memory CD4, and 0.35% to 0.4% for memory CD8. Pairwise subsampling led to the expectation that sequencing depth would affect the degree of clonotype sharing among donors. Clonotypes shared by all four sorted-subset donors showed higher generation probabilities than non-shared clonotypes. Only blood was sampled, and tissue TCR repertoires likely differ from those in blood. Estimated clonotype richness was generally larger for naive than for memory subsets. Incomplete sequencing was indicated by rarefaction of sorted-subset datasets, despite the large sequencing depth. Because the study included only a small number of donors, the genetic and exposure-history diversity represented was limited.

This sequence originates from a man between 18 and 29 years old in good health. Some clones in this sample may be carry-over from other donors' samples. In this chain, TRBV18 is recombined with TRBJ1-4, with the identity of the D gene unclear. The sample taken for sequencing was naive CD4+ T cells from PBMCs. The sample's cell subset or site label, in plain terms: CD45RA+ positively selected. The nucleotide sequence is TGTGCCAGCTCACTGGTGGGCGACGGTTCTGAAAAACTGTTTTTT. Translated, this gives CASSLVGDGSEKLFF.